This passage covers 8 T cell receptor beta chains from one sample sequenced in a study of technical replicates of blood from several donors. The table came from immunoSEQ multiplex PCR; TCRdb's copy has only in-frame clones and leaves some out. The sample shows around 97,000 clones, approximately 95% of them seen only once. Source material: T cells isolated from PBMCs. These receptor sequences come from a human donor in good health.

The chain combines TRBV5-1 with TRBJ2-7, with D unresolved. Germline CDR1 reads SGHRS; CDR2 reads YFSETQ. The CDR3 loop spans 14 amino acids. Trimming removed 1 base from V and 5 bases from J, with 13 bases in between. CDR3 loop: CASSLPSDRDEQYF. DNA for the CDR3: TGCGCCAGCAGCTTGCCGTCCGATCGGGACGAGCAGTACTTC. The full variable domain, completed using reference TRBV5-1 and TRBJ2-7, is KAGVTQTPRYLIKTRGQQVTLSCSPISGHRSVSWYQQTPGQGLQFLFEYFSETQRNKGNFPGRFSGRQFSNSRSEMNVSTLELGDSALYLCASSLPSDRDEQYFGPGTRLTVT.

The V call is TRBV9, the J call TRBJ2-3; a possible D gene is TRBD1 (5 bases). Germline V lookup: CDR1 SGDLS, CDR2 YYNGEE. V lost 2 bases, J lost 4 bases, and 8 bases lay in between. This CDR3 contains 13 residues. CDR3 amino acids: CASSVPTADTQYF. Here the CDR3 DNA reads TGTGCCAGCAGCGTCCCGACAGCAGATACGCAGTATTTT. The full variable domain, in which reference TRBV9 and TRBJ2-3 provide the parts outside the CDR3, is DSGVTQTPKHLITATGQRVTLRCSPRSGDLSVYWYQQSLDQGLQFLIQYYNGEERAKGNILERFSAQQFPDLHSELNLSSLELGDSALYFCASSVPTADTQYFGPGTRLTVL.

CDR3 loop: CASSQDRLASGTQYF. CDR3 in DNA: TGCGCCAGCAGCCAAGATCGGCTAGCGTCAGGGACCCAGTACTTC. The chain joins TRBV4-1 to TRBJ2-5; the D gene is possibly TRBD2 (6 bases). V dropped 0 bases and J dropped 7 bases, with 15 bases sitting between them. The V gene's germline CDR1 is MGHRA and CDR2 YSYEKL. The CDR3 sequence is 15 residues long.

This chain links TRBV27 with TRBJ2-7, with D perhaps TRBD1 (6 bases). This CDR3 region has 17 residues. Trimming cost V 8 bases and J 3 bases, with 26 bases left between them. CDR1 and CDR2 (germline): MNHEY, SMNVEV (reference sequence). The CDR3 sequence: CASFTTGTRGSNYEQYF. The CDR3 DNA follows: TGTGCCAGCTTCACAACCGGGACAAGGGGATCCAACTACGAGCAGTACTTC.

The rearrangement uses TRBV28 and TRBJ2-2; D gene uncertain. Trimming stripped 1 base from V and 7 bases from J, with 4 bases between. The CDR3 is made up of 12 amino acids. From germline, CDR1 is MDHEN and CDR2 SYDVKM. The CDR3 bases are TGTGCCAGCAGTTTATTGCGCGGGGAGCTGTTTTTT. Protein sequence: CASSLLRGELFF.

The J gene is TRBJ1-2, the V gene TRBV9; no clear D. Trimming removed 0 bases at V and 3 bases at J, with 6 bases between. CDR1 and CDR2 (germline): SGDLS, YYNGEE. The length of the CDR3 is 13 residues. The CDR3 loop is CASSVVTDYGYTF. CDR3 in DNA: TGTGCCAGCAGCGTAGTTACAGACTATGGCTACACCTTC.

CDR3 in DNA: TGTGCCAGCAGCTTAGCACAGGGAGTAGTCAATGAGCAGTTCTTC. This encodes CASSLAQGVVNEQFF. The chain recombines TRBV7-9 with TRBJ2-1; a weak D match, TRBD1 (6 bases). V was pared by 0 bases and J by 6 bases, with 12 bases between. This CDR3 region has 15 residues. Germline CDR1 SEHNR, CDR2 FQNEAQ (reference sequence).

The chain carries TRBV5-6 and TRBJ2-5; a possible D gene is TRBD1 (7 bases). In germline, CDR1 is SGHDT, CDR2 YYEEEE. The V end was cut by 3 bases, the J end by 3 bases, with 15 bases between. The CDR3 is made up of 15 amino acids. The CDR3 DNA reads TGTGCCAGCAGCTGGGGGCAGGGGGGAAAAGAGACCCAGTACTTC. Protein product: CASSWGQGGKETQYF.